The clone carrying this T cell receptor (beta chain) was seen repeatedly, ten times or more. MiXCR, run by TCRdb on the RT-PCR reads, gives a single entry per CDR3 protein. The sample lists about 500,000 distinct CDR3 sequences; 15% to 20% were seen once. This entry comes from a study of response to subunit inactivated influenza vaccine. The CDR3 has 14 amino acids. Germline loops: CDR1 SGHTA, CDR2 FQGNSA. Trimming pared 3 bases from V and 9 bases from J, leaving 15 bases between. The sequence came from a man aged 50 to 75 who received an inactivated influenza vaccine. J is TRBJ2-1 and V is TRBV7-2, with D possibly called TRBD1 or TRBD2 (5 bases each). The material was CD4+ T cells sorted from PBMCs, obtained around 2 years after vaccination. Written as DNA, the CDR3 is TGTGCCAGCAGCTTTTTGGTCGTGAGGGGTGAGCAGTTCTTC. Its protein product is CASSFLVVRGEQFF.